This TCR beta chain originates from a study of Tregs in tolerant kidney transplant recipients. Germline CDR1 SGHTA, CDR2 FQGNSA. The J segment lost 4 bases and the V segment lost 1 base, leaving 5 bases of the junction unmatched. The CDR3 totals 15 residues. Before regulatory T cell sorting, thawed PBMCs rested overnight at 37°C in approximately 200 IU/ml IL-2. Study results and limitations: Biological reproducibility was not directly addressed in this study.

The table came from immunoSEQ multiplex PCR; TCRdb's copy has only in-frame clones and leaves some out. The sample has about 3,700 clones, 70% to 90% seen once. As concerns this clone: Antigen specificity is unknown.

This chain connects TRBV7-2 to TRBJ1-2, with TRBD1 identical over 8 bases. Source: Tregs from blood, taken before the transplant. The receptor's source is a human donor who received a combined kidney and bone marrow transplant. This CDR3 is CASSLGGQGPYGYTF. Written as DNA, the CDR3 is TGTGCCAGCAGCTTAGGAGGACAGGGCCCCTATGGCTACACCTTC.